The clone carrying this T cell receptor beta chain came up a few times. Its target is not known. Oncomine TCR Beta short-read sequencing was applied to DNA from cultured CD4+ T cells. Investigators isolated genomic DNA from cultured CD4+ T cells. TCRdb reanalysed the PCR reads using MiXCR and keeps one entry per CDR3 protein. The repertoire holds roughly 10,000 distinct CDR3 sequences, with less than 65% as singletons. Germline trimming cut 0 bases from V and 1 base from J; bases unmatched to any gene: 12. Germline CDR1 DFQATT, CDR2 SNEGSKA (reference sequence). The CDR3 extends over 19 amino acids. This sample is part of a study of vaccination and CD4 T cells after COVID-19. Study-level information: A vaccine, either BNT162b2 or mRNA-1273, was given to participants in two doses.

Notes on the study in general: Only relatively few convalescent patients were studied, and early post-infection timepoints were not analyzed.

As to treatment: approximately nine-day PBMC culture with coronavirus spike peptide pools or control peptides (ViraFEST assay). The sample taken for sequencing was CD4+ T cells from blood, cultured in vitro. The receptor was isolated from a human donor who had recovered from COVID-19. V is TRBV20-1 and J is TRBJ2-3; TRBD1 matches 11 bases. The CDR3 DNA sequence: TGCAGTGCTAGAGATTTTTTGGACAGGGGGCATTTGGGCACAGATACGCAGTATTTT. It yields the protein CSARDFLDRGHLGTDTQYF.